These 4 T cell receptor beta chains were sequenced from one sample in a study of Graves' ophthalmopathy and Graves' hyperthyroidism. RNA transcripts provided the template for amplifying TCR beta CDR3 regions. Following a first-round RT-PCR that used HTBI primers, a second-round multiplex PCR was carried out. One entry per CDR3 protein, called by TCRdb with MiXCR from the multiplex PCR reads. This table holds about 640,000 distinct CDR3 sequences, over 40% found once. The sequencing sample was made of peripheral blood. These receptor sequences come from an adult man with Graves' ophthalmopathy.

A few counts support this clonotype. V usage is TRBV12-3 or TRBV12-4 and J usage is TRBJ1-5; 9 nucleotides match TRBD1. Unmatched junction bases numbered 12, after V lost 6 bases and J lost 0 bases. The CDR3 extends over 18 amino acids. In DNA, the CDR3 is TGTGCCAGCAGCCAGGGGACAGGGCCGCTTTATAGCAATCAGCCCCAGCATTTT. Translated: CASSQGTGPLYSNQPQHF.

In this sample, this clonotype turned up once. The CDR3 carries no conserved terminal phenylalanine or tryptophan, so it likely arises from a read error. No DNA is shown, since the ends of the CDR3 on it are uncertain; the CDR3 is the one TCRdb lists. The genes are TRBV12-3 or TRBV12-4 and TRBJ2-2; TRBD1 is taken as the D call from the table, unchecked against the DNA. The CDR3 sequence runs 10 residues, both termini included. CDR3 sequence reads: CASRPGVGLV.

The V call is TRBV5-1, the J call TRBJ2-5, with TRBD2 matching 8 bases. The CDR3 length is 15 residues. The germline gives CDR1 SGHRS, CDR2 YFSETQ. The J segment lost 7 bases and the V segment lost 4 bases, leaving 12 bases of the junction unmatched. CDR3 bases: TGCGCCAGCAGCAGGGCTAGCGGGTCACAGGGGACCCAGTACTTC. Amino acid sequence: CASSRASGSQGTQYF.

This clonotype has more than one count but fewer than ten. The chain has TRBV11-1 and TRBJ1-6, with D perhaps matching TRBD1 (5 bases). Germline V gene lookup returns CDR1 SGHAT and CDR2 FQDESV (reference sequence). The CDR3 extends over 13 amino acids. V was trimmed by 4 bases and J by 7 bases, leaving 8 bases between them. The CDR3, as DNA: TGTGCCAGCAGCTCCTGGGGGAATTCACCCCTCCACTTT. Protein product: CASSSWGNSPLHF.